The 16 T cell receptor beta chains in this list originate from one sample, sequenced in a study of T-cell memory formation after mild COVID-19. One entry per CDR3 protein, called by TCRdb with MiXCR from the 5' RACE reads. The table has about 560,000 distinct CDR3 sequences, 15% to 20% seen once; the top ten hold 12%. The source material was PBMCs or a T cell subset sorted from them (not recorded which). The receptors stem from an adult woman who had mild COVID-19 (a few samples of this study predate the infection). Cell type and time point are not known.

The gene calls are TRBV7-8 and TRBJ2-7; D not certain. V was clipped by 4 bases and J by 6 bases, with 13 bases between them. The CDR3 is 13 amino acids. The germline CDR1 and CDR2 sequences are SGHVS and FQNEAQ. The CDR3 coding sequence is TGTGCCAGCAGCTCGCTCGACGGGTTCGAGCAGTACTTC. This translates into CASSSLDGFEQYF.

In this sample, this clonotype turned up a few times. CDR3 DNA: TGCAGTGCTAGAGATTCGGGAACAGGGAAGGGTACGCAGTATTTT. Translated: CSARDSGTGKGTQYF. The V and J genes are TRBV20-1 and TRBJ2-3, with a tentative D call TRBD1 (6 bases). V lost 0 bases, J lost 8 bases, and 18 bases lay in between. CDR1 and CDR2 from the germline V gene are DFQATT and SNEGSKA (reference sequence). The CDR3 is 15 amino acids.

The chain couples TRBV9 to TRBJ2-3; D not certain. The V end lost 0 bases, the J end lost 2 bases, and 4 bases lay between the germline ends. CDR3 length equals 13 residues. Germline CDR1 is SGDLS and CDR2 is YYNGEE. CDR3 residues: CASSVALTDTQYF. The CDR3 DNA reads TGTGCCAGCAGCGTAGCTCTCACAGATACGCAGTATTTT.

V and J are TRBV12-3 or TRBV12-4 and TRBJ2-7, with 10 bases that match TRBD2. This CDR3 has 15 amino acids. Trimming cost V 6 bases and J 5 bases; bases outside gene matches: 10. CDR3 DNA sequence: TGTGCCAGCAGGAGAGCTCTAGCGGGAGCTGACGAGCAGTACTTC. Translating gives CASRRALAGADEQYF.

In this sample, this clonotype turned up many times. The chain has TRBV2 and TRBJ2-1, with TRBD2 matching over 9 bases. Trimming at V came to 6 bases and at J to 7 bases, leaving 7 bases not matched to a gene. Germline assignment: CDR1 SNHLY and CDR2 FYNNEI. The CDR3 length is 14 residues. The CDR3 loop reads CASSVSGGLNEQFF. As DNA, the CDR3 is TGTGCCAGCAGCGTTAGCGGGGGTCTAAATGAGCAGTTCTTC. The full variable domain, completed using reference TRBV2 and TRBJ2-1, is EPEVTQTPSHQVTQMGQEVILRCVPISNHLYFYWYRQILGQKVEFLVSFYNNEISEKSEIFDDQFSVERPDGSNFTLKIRSTKLEDSAMYFCASSVSGGLNEQFFGPGTRLTVL.

This clonotype was seen a handful of times. The chain couples TRBV20-1 to TRBJ2-4; 9 nucleotides match TRBD2. CDR1 is DFQATT and CDR2 is SNEGSKA in the germline V gene (reference sequence). The CDR3 consists of 17 residues. J was trimmed by 5 bases and V by 0 bases; bases with no gene match: 11. The DNA of the CDR3 is TGCAGTGCTAGAGATTACGCGGGAGGGCCCGAGGAAAACATTCAGTACTTC. It codes for CSARDYAGGPEENIQYF.

The J gene is TRBJ2-3, the V gene TRBV5-1; TRBD1 is a possible D gene (5 bases). V was cut by 5 bases and J by 2 bases, with 15 bases left in between. Germline-derived CDR1 and CDR2 are SGHRS and YFSETQ. The CDR3 extends over 15 amino acids. CDR3 amino acids: CASSLGVPLTDTQYF. The CDR3 region has the DNA TGCGCCAGCAGTCTAGGGGTCCCCCTCACAGATACGCAGTATTTT.

The J gene is TRBJ2-5, the V gene TRBV24-1; D not resolved. Germline assignment: CDR1 KGHDR and CDR2 SFDVKD. CDR3 size: 16 residues. The V gene lost 3 bases and the J gene lost 1 base, with 14 bases spanning the gap. The CDR3 nucleotides are TGTGCCACCAGTGATACCCGGCAGGCCCCCCAAGAGACCCAGTACTTC. This codes for CATSDTRQAPQETQYF.

V and J are TRBV5-1 and TRBJ2-5; D remains ambiguous. The CDR3 has 14 amino acids. Deletions cut 7 bases from V and 1 base from J, with 14 bases between. Germline CDR1 SGHRS, CDR2 YFSETQ. Here the CDR3 reads CASGPSESQETQYF. The CDR3 bases are TGCGCCAGCGGCCCCAGCGAATCCCAAGAGACCCAGTACTTC. Supplemented by reference TRBV5-1 and TRBJ2-5, the full variable domain reads KAGVTQTPRYLIKTRGQQVTLSCSPISGHRSVSWYQQTPGQGLQFLFEYFSETQRNKGNFPGRFSGRQFSNSRSEMNVSTLELGDSALYLCASGPSESQETQYFGPGTRLLVL.

This clonotype was picked up a small number of times. This chain connects TRBV29-1 to TRBJ1-2, with D hard to call. This CDR3 has 11 amino acids. CDR1 and CDR2 from the germline V gene are SQVTM and ANQGSEA. Trimming cost V 2 bases and J 3 bases, with 4 bases left between them. DNA for the CDR3: TGCAGCGTTGAACAAGACTATGGCTACACCTTC. It codes for CSVEQDYGYTF.

The sample holds a few counts of this clonotype. The chain carries TRBV7-8 and TRBJ1-1; D is uncertain. The CDR3 totals 16 residues. CDR1 is SGHVS and CDR2 is FQNEAQ in the germline V gene. The V end lost 2 bases, the J end lost 3 bases, and 16 bases lay between the germline ends. CDR3 DNA sequence: TGTGCCAGCAGCTTATATCGTATCGCTGGGTACACTGAAGCTTTCTTT. As protein: CASSLYRIAGYTEAFF.

The chain is built from TRBV7-2 and TRBJ2-7; TRBD1 might be the D (5 bases). Germline V CDR1 and CDR2: SGHTA, FQGNSA. The CDR3 is 15 amino acids. V was cut by 0 bases and J by 0 bases, with 9 bases left in between. The CDR3 bases are TGTGCCAGCAGCTTAGCGACAGAGAGCTCCTACGAGCAGTACTTC. It translates to CASSLATESSYEQYF.

This clonotype was picked up a small number of times. This chain links TRBV18 with TRBJ2-2; no reliable D call. The V end was cut by 4 bases, the J end by 4 bases, with 13 bases between. Germline CDR1 KGHSH, CDR2 LQKENI. This CDR3 contains 15 residues. CDR3 DNA sequence: TGTGCCAGCTCACGGGAAAATTCGGGCACCGGGGAGCTGTTTTTT. Its protein is CASSRENSGTGELFF.

This clonotype has just a few counts. The CDR3 DNA is TGTGCCAGCAGCTTAAATCGGCCCGGGGTTAGCTCCTACAATGAGCAGTTCTTC. It translates to CASSLNRPGVSSYNEQFF. This chain uses TRBV7-2 with TRBJ2-1; a weak D match, TRBD2 (5 bases). The V end lost 2 bases, the J end lost 0 bases, and 17 bases lay between the germline ends. CDR3 length: 18 residues. The germline CDR1 and CDR2 sequences are SGHTA and FQGNSA.

This chain joins TRBV12-3 or TRBV12-4 and TRBJ2-1; a weak D match, TRBD1 (5 bases). Trimming removed 6 bases at V and 3 bases at J, with 12 bases between. This CDR3 is built from 14 residues. CDR3 loop: CASSRTTGYNEQFF. For the CDR3, the DNA is TGTGCCAGCAGCAGGACCACAGGCTACAATGAGCAGTTCTTC.

The chain joins TRBV7-9 to TRBJ2-1, with D tentatively TRBD2 (6 bases). Germline lookup yields CDR1 SEHNR and CDR2 FQNEAQ (reference sequence). Deletions cut 6 bases from V and 9 bases from J, with 21 bases between. The CDR3 contains 15 residues. The CDR3 coding sequence is TGTGCCAGCAGAAGAAGAGCGGGCGAGTCCAGTGAGCAGTTCTTC. This translates into CASRRRAGESSEQFF.